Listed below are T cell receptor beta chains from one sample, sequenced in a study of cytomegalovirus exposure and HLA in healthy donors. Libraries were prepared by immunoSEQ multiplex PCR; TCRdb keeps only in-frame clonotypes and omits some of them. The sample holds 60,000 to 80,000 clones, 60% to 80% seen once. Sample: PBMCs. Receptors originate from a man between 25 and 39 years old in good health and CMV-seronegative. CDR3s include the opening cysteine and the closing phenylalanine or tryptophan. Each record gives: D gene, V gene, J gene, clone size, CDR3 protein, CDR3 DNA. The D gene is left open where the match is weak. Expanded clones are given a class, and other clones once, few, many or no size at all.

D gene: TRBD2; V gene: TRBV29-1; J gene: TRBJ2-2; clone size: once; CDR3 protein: CSVGEGGTGELFF; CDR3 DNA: TGCAGCGTTGGGGAGGGCGGGACCGGGGAGCTGTTTTTT
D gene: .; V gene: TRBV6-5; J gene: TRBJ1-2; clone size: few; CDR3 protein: CASSPTGDGGYTF; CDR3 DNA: TGTGCCAGCAGCCCGACGGGGGACGGCGGCTACACCTTC
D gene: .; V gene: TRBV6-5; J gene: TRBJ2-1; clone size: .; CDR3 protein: CASSYGDSSYNEQFF; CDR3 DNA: TGTGCCAGCAGTTACGGCGACAGCTCCTACAATGAGCAGTTCTTC
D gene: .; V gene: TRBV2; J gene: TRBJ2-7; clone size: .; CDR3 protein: CASSVGYYEQYF; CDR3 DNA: TGTGCCAGCAGTGTCGGTTACTACGAGCAGTACTTC
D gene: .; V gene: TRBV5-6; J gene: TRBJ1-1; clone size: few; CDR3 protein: CASSLGAINTEAFF; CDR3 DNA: TGTGCCAGCAGCTTGGGGGCCATCAACACTGAAGCTTTCTTT
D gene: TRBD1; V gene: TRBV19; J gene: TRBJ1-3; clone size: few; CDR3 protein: CASSKHRGDTIYF; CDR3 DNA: TGTGCCAGTAGCAAACACAGGGGAGACACCATATATTTT
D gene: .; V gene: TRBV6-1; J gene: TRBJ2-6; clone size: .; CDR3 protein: CASFLTGANVLTF; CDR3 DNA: TGTGCCAGCTTCCTTACTGGGGCCAACGTCCTGACTTTC
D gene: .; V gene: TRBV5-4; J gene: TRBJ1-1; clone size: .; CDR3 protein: CASSLGSPGGTEAFF; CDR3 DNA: TGTGCCAGCAGCTTGGGGAGCCCCGGCGGTACTGAAGCTTTCTTT
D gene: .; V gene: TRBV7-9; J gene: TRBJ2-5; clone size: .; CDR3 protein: CASSLDRTQETQYF; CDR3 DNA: TGTGCCAGCAGCTTAGACCGGACTCAAGAGACCCAGTACTTC
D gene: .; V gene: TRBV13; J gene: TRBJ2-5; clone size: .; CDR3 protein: CASSLSLGAGETQYF; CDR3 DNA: TGTGCCAGCAGCTTAAGCCTGGGGGCAGGGGAGACCCAGTACTTC
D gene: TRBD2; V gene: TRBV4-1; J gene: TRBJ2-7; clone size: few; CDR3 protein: CASSPRLAGSEQYF; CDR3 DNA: TGCGCCAGCAGCCCCCGACTAGCGGGGAGTGAGCAGTACTTC
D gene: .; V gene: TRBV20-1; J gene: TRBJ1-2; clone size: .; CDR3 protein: CSASGSGYTF; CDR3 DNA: TGCAGTGCGTCAGGGTCGGGCTACACCTTC
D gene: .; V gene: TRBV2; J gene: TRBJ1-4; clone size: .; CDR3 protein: CASTWGGRGEKLFF; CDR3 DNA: TGTGCCAGCACCTGGGGGGGTAGAGGGGAAAAACTGTTTTTT
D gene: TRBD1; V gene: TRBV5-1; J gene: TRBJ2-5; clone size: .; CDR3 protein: CASSQGQEETQYF; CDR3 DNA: TGCGCCAGCAGCCAGGGACAGGAAGAGACCCAGTACTTC
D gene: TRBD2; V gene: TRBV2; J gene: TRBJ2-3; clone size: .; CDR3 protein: CASSELSGASTDTQYF; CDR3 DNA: TGTGCCAGCAGTGAACTTAGCGGGGCGAGCACAGATACGCAGTATTTT
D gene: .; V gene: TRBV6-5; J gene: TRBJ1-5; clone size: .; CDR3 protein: CASSLGLTGNQPQHF; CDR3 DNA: TGTGCCAGCAGTTTAGGGTTGACAGGCAATCAGCCCCAGCATTTT
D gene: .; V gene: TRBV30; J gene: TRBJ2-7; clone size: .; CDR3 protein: CAWSATAYEQYF; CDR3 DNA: TGTGCCTGGAGTGCCACGGCCTACGAGCAGTACTTC
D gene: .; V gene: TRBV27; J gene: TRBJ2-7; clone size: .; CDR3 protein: CASSPQGNYEQYF; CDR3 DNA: TGTGCCAGCAGTCCTCAGGGTAACTACGAGCAGTACTTC
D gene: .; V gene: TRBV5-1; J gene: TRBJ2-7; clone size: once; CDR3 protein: CASTLQGSYEQYF; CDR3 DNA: TGCGCCAGCACTCTCCAGGGGTCCTACGAGCAGTACTTC
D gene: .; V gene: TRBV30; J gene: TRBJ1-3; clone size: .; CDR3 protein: CAWSVQIRDTIYF; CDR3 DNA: TGTGCCTGGAGTGTACAAATCCGGGACACCATATATTTT
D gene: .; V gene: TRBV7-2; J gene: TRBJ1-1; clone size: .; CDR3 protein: CASSLTKNTEAFF; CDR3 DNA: TGTGCCAGCAGCTTAACAAAGAACACTGAAGCTTTCTTT
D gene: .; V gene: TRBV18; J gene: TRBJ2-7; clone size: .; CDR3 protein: CASSPPTAVRHEQYF; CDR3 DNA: TGTGCCAGCTCACCACCGACAGCCGTAAGGCACGAGCAGTACTTC
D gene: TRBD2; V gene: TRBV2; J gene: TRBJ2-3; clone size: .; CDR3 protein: CASSEAWGGGDTQYF; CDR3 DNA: TGTGCCAGCAGTGAAGCGTGGGGGGGAGGAGATACGCAGTATTTT